This T cell receptor (beta chain) stems from a study of blood T cell repertoires in COVID-19. For the study at large: T cells, B-cell-depleted T cells, or PBMCs supplied cDNA or gDNA.

Original analysis: Amplification from reference gene primers served as the basis for estimated nucleated cell counts. Only in-frame clones appear in the TCRdb table, and some are missing; sequencing was by immunoSEQ multiplex PCR. Clonal size and the V and J genes are those of that table, whereas D and trimming came from the DNA. The table shows 70,000 to 95,000 clones, with roughly four fifths occurring only once. The CDR3 extends over 15 amino acids. V dropped 1 base and J dropped 3 bases, with 9 bases sitting between them. Germline lookup yields CDR1 SEHNR and CDR2 FQNEAQ (reference sequence). J is TRBJ1-4 and V is TRBV7-9, with D possibly being TRBD1 (5 bases). This sequence was found in a human donor in a cohort sampled during active COVID-19. Sequencing was done on a sample of peripheral blood. In DNA form, the CDR3 reads TGTGCCAGCAGCTTAGTGGCGGGACCTAATGAAAAACTGTTTTTT. Translated, it gives CASSLVAGPNEKLFF.